The 29 T cell receptor beta chains given below trace back to one sample, sequenced in a study of blood T cell repertoires in COVID-19. Assay: immunoSEQ multiplex PCR; the TCRdb copy retains only in-frame clones and omits some. The data contain about 230,000 clones, 70% to 90% of them singletons. Source material: peripheral blood. These receptors were obtained from a man between 45 and 60 years old with COVID-19, enrolled during active disease.

V and J are TRBV28 and TRBJ1-2; no clear D gene. CDR3 length equals 12 residues. V was shortened by 8 bases and J by 7 bases, with 14 bases between the two germline ends. Germline CDR1 MDHEN, CDR2 SYDVKM. The CDR3 spells CASCITGSGYTF. In DNA, the CDR3 is TGTGCCAGCTGCATAACGGGGTCTGGCTACACCTTC.

CDR3 loop: CASSQSGVSTYEQYF. CDR3 coding DNA: TGTGCCAGCAGCCAAAGCGGGGTCTCCACCTACGAGCAGTACTTC. The chain is built from TRBV4-2 and TRBJ2-7; 7 nucleotides agree with TRBD2. The CDR3 sequence is 15 residues long. The germline gives CDR1 LGHNA, CDR2 YNFKEQ. J gave up 2 bases and V 2 bases, and 6 bases lay outside the gene matches.

This rearrangement joins TRBV5-6 to TRBJ2-7; a weak D match, TRBD2 (6 bases). The CDR3 extends over 13 amino acids. In germline, CDR1 is SGHDT, CDR2 YYEEEE. Trimming removed 0 bases from V and 5 bases from J, with 9 bases in between. The CDR3 is CASSLAGDHEQYF. CDR3 nucleotide sequence: TGTGCCAGCAGCTTGGCGGGGGACCACGAGCAGTACTTC.

The genes are TRBV6-1 and TRBJ1-5, with D unresolved. V dropped 0 bases and J dropped 4 bases, with 10 bases sitting between them. This CDR3 is built from 15 residues. The germline V gene encodes CDR1 MNHNS and CDR2 SASEGT. For the CDR3, the DNA is TGTGCCAGCAGTGAAGCCGGGGATGAAAATCAGCCCCAGCATTTT. Translating gives CASSEAGDENQPQHF.

V usage is TRBV30 and J usage is TRBJ1-5; tentative D call: TRBD1 (6 bases). This CDR3 has 13 residues. Deletions cut 2 bases from V and 4 bases from J, with 9 bases between. The germline V gene has CDR1 GTSNPN and CDR2 SVGIG (reference sequence). Here the CDR3 DNA reads TGTGCCTGGAGTCAGAGGGGGAATCAGCCCCAGCATTTT. This gives the protein CAWSQRGNQPQHF.

Of note for this clone: The same CDR3 also results from other DNA sequences found in this sample. The rearrangement uses TRBV3-1 (or the pseudogene TRBV3-2) and TRBJ2-7, with 7 bases lining up with TRBD1. The CDR3 totals 15 residues. Germline CDR1 LGHDT, CDR2 YNNKEL (reference sequence). J gave up 4 bases and V 3 bases, and 9 bases lay outside the gene matches. The CDR3 loop is CASSQAGTASYEQYF. The CDR3 region has the DNA TGTGCCAGCAGCCAGGCCGGGACAGCGAGTTACGAGCAGTACTTC.

The chain links TRBV30 to TRBJ2-1; D perhaps matches TRBD2 (6 bases). Germline V gene lookup returns CDR1 GTSNPN and CDR2 SVGIG (reference sequence). CDR3 size: 13 residues. V was trimmed by 5 bases and J by 2 bases, leaving 10 bases between them. The CDR3 coding sequence is TGTGCCTGGGGGCGGGGCACCTACAATGAGCAGTTCTTC. It codes for CAWGRGTYNEQFF.

The V gene is TRBV27, the J gene TRBJ2-7; 8 bases match TRBD1. The length of the CDR3 is 15 residues. Germline V gene lookup returns CDR1 MNHEY and CDR2 SMNVEV (reference sequence). V lost 6 bases to trimming and J lost 0 bases; unmatched junction nucleotides: 7. The CDR3 DNA sequence: TGTGCCAGCAGCCAAATGGGACAGGCCTCCTACGAGCAGTACTTC. Protein: CASSQMGQASYEQYF.

The chain employs TRBV5-4 and TRBJ1-1; 7 positions agree with TRBD1. Germline CDR1 reads SGHNT; CDR2 reads YYREEE (reference sequence). The CDR3 runs 14 residues. V lost 1 base, J lost 1 base, and 1 base stayed unmatched. DNA of the CDR3: TGTGCCAGCAGCTTGAGGACAGGGAACACTGAAGCTTTCTTT. Its translation is CASSLRTGNTEAFF.

The chain uses TRBV5-1 and TRBJ1-2; TRBD1 matches 7 bases. The V gene end was trimmed by 4 bases and the J gene end by 1 base; junction bases not matched to a gene: 10. Germline CDR1 is SGHRS and CDR2 is YFSETQ. The CDR3 sequence is 16 residues long. CDR3 in DNA: TGCGCCAGCAGCGGCACGACAGGGCCAAATAACTATGGCTACACCTTC. Its translation is CASSGTTGPNNYGYTF.

The chain combines TRBV6-6 with TRBJ1-5, with 7 nucleotides matching TRBD1. Germline loops: CDR1 MNHNY, CDR2 SVGAGI (reference sequence). J lost 0 bases, V lost 3 bases, and 5 bases had no gene match. CDR3 length equals 16 residues. CDR3 sequence reads: CASSYGTVNSNQPQHF. DNA for the CDR3: TGTGCCAGCAGTTATGGGACAGTAAATAGCAATCAGCCCCAGCATTTT.

The V and J genes are TRBV9 and TRBJ1-2, with D perhaps matching TRBD1 (5 bases). Germline lookup yields CDR1 SGDLS and CDR2 YYNGEE. With 2 bases removed from V and 6 bases from J, the gap between germline ends came to 14 bases. The CDR3 covers 14 residues. CDR3 nucleotide sequence: TGTGCCAGCAGCGTGGAGGGGCCGTGGGATGGCTACACCTTC. It encodes CASSVEGPWDGYTF.

The chain combines TRBV28 with TRBJ1-5, with 8 positions matching TRBD1. Germline V gene lookup returns CDR1 MDHEN and CDR2 SYDVKM. The CDR3 is 15 residues long. V was pared by 2 bases and J by 2 bases, with 2 bases of the junction left unmatched. CDR3 in DNA: TGTGCCAGCAGTTTAATGGGACAGGGCAATCAGCCCCAGCATTTT. Translation gives CASSLMGQGNQPQHF.

The J gene is TRBJ2-2, the V gene TRBV4-1, with D possibly matching TRBD1 (5 bases). Trimming shortened V by 3 bases and J by 5 bases, and 10 bases separated the two germline ends. Germline V gene sequence: CDR1 MGHRA, CDR2 YSYEKL. The CDR3 contains 14 residues. The CDR3 coding sequence is TGCGCCAGCAGCCAGAGTCAGGGAACCGGGGAGCTGTTTTTT. Translated: CASSQSQGTGELFF.

V usage is TRBV27 and J usage is TRBJ2-6; 11 nucleotides align to TRBD1. The CDR3 is made up of 20 amino acids. The germline V gene encodes CDR1 MNHEY and CDR2 SMNVEV (reference sequence). The V gene end was trimmed by 3 bases and the J gene end by 3 bases; junction bases not matched to a gene: 13. This chain's CDR3 is CASSFWWGGTGGYGANVLTF. CDR3 nucleotide sequence: TGTGCCAGCAGTTTCTGGTGGGGTGGGACAGGGGGATATGGGGCCAACGTCCTGACTTTC.

The sample holds one count of this clone. J is TRBJ1-6 and V is TRBV18; D unresolved. The germline V gene encodes CDR1 KGHSH and CDR2 LQKENI. V lost 4 bases, J lost 9 bases, and 16 bases lay in between. The CDR3 length is 15 residues. For the CDR3, the DNA is TGTGCCAGCTCACAAGGCAGCGTACAAGGTTCACCCCTCCACTTT. Translation gives CASSQGSVQGSPLHF. Using reference TRBV18 and TRBJ1-6 for the parts outside the CDR3, the full variable domain is NAGVMQNPRHLVRRRGQEARLRCSPMKGHSHVYWYRQLPEEGLKFMVYLQKENIIDESGMPKERFSAEFPKEGPSILRIQQVVRGDSAAYFCASSQGSVQGSPLHFGNGTRLTVT.

This sequence joins TRBV3-1 (or the pseudogene TRBV3-2) and TRBJ2-1, with 12 bases that match TRBD1. The CDR3 contains 17 residues. The germline CDR1 and CDR2 sequences are LGHDT and YNNKEL (reference sequence). V was clipped by 2 bases and J by 9 bases; unmatched bases: 11. The CDR3 DNA sequence: TGTGCCAGCAGCCAAAAGATGGGACAGGGGGCCCCCGGTGAGCAGTTCTTC. Translating it yields CASSQKMGQGAPGEQFF.

J is TRBJ2-7 and V is TRBV29-1; D is perhaps TRBD1 (5 bases). Germline assignment: CDR1 SQVTM and CDR2 ANQGSEA. There are 14 residues in the CDR3. V gave up 2 bases and J gave up 0 bases, with 11 bases separating them. The DNA for the CDR3 is TGCAGCGTTGAAATTACAGGTGACTCCTACGAGCAGTACTTC. It yields the protein CSVEITGDSYEQYF.

The chain carries TRBV28 and TRBJ2-2, with 7 bases fitting TRBD2. The junction had 6 bases not matched to a gene; V was cut back by 9 bases and J by 8 bases. CDR1 and CDR2 from the germline V gene are MDHEN and SYDVKM. This CDR3 is built from 12 residues. CDR3 region: CASSGRVGELFF. The CDR3 region has the DNA TGTGCCAGTAGCGGGCGGGTAGGGGAGCTGTTTTTT.

This chain's CDR3 is CASSLNPTAGQAFF. The CDR3, as DNA: TGCGCCAGCAGTTTGAATCCGACAGCCGGGCAAGCTTTCTTT. The V and J genes are TRBV5-1 and TRBJ1-1, with D tentatively TRBD1 (5 bases). The CDR3 consists of 14 residues. Germline V CDR1 and CDR2: SGHRS, YFSETQ. V dropped 5 bases and J dropped 9 bases, with 20 bases sitting between them. Together with reference TRBV5-1 and TRBJ1-1, the CDR3 gives the full variable domain: KAGVTQTPRYLIKTRGQQVTLSCSPISGHRSVSWYQQTPGQGLQFLFEYFSETQRNKGNFPGRFSGRQFSNSRSEMNVSTLELGDSALYLCASSLNPTAGQAFFGQGTRLTVV.

The genes are TRBV5-4 and TRBJ1-5, with TRBD1 identical over 10 bases. This CDR3 contains 14 residues. Germline assignment: CDR1 SGHNT and CDR2 YYREEE (reference sequence). J gave up 7 bases and V 5 bases, and 6 bases lay outside the gene matches. CDR3 residues: CASRGDRGEQPQHF. The CDR3 nucleotides read TGTGCCAGCAGGGGGGACAGGGGCGAACAGCCCCAGCATTTT.

The chain employs TRBV12-3 or TRBV12-4 and TRBJ2-3; D is ambiguous. The CDR3 contains 12 residues. V was shortened by 6 bases and J by 4 bases, with 8 bases between the two germline ends. DNA of the CDR3: TGTGCCAGCAGCGCCTTAGCAGATACGCAGTATTTT. This gives the protein CASSALADTQYF.

This clone was found a few times. V and J are TRBV6-5 and TRBJ2-7; TRBD1 is a possible D gene (5 bases). CDR1 MNHEY and CDR2 SVGAGI come from the germline V gene. CDR3 size: 15 residues. The germline V and J ends were trimmed by 4 bases and 1 base, with 14 bases remaining between them. The DNA of the CDR3 is TGTGCCAGCAGTTCCTTACGACAGAATTCCTACGAGCAGTACTTC. It codes for CASSSLRQNSYEQYF.

This clone has a single count. This chain uses TRBV6-6 with TRBJ1-2, with TRBD1 identical over 7 bases. This CDR3 is built from 15 residues. The germline V gene has CDR1 MNHNY and CDR2 SVGAGI (reference sequence). Trimming cost V 8 bases and J 8 bases; bases outside gene matches: 17. CDR3 DNA: TGTGCCAGCGCGGACAGGCCCGGGGGGGATTGGGGCTACACCTTC. It yields the protein CASADRPGGDWGYTF.

The chain carries TRBV3-1 (or the pseudogene TRBV3-2) and TRBJ1-4; tentative D call: TRBD1 (6 bases). Germline lookup yields CDR1 LGHDT and CDR2 YNNKEL (reference sequence). This CDR3 spans 18 amino acids. The V and J ends lost 0 bases and 4 bases respectively, with 18 bases between them. CDR3 nucleotides: TGTGCCAGCAGCCAAGAGTCGGGCGGGGGGCTTCTTAATGAAAAACTGTTTTTT. Its translation is CASSQESGGGLLNEKLFF.

This clone was observed a handful of times. This sequence joins TRBV6-5 and TRBJ1-1, with D hard to call. The CDR3 is made up of 15 amino acids. Germline V gene lookup returns CDR1 MNHEY and CDR2 SVGAGI. The V end lost 2 bases, the J end lost 4 bases, and 14 bases lay between the germline ends. CDR3 nucleotides: TGTGCCAGCAGTTACCTTGGCCCGGCTAGCACTGAAGCTTTCTTT. As protein: CASSYLGPASTEAFF.

CDR3: CALNWDRGRPQQYF. Written as DNA, the CDR3 is TGTGCCTTAAATTGGGACAGGGGGCGCCCCCAACAGTACTTC. The rearrangement uses TRBV30 and TRBJ2-7; 12 bases line up with TRBD1. Germline V gene sequence: CDR1 GTSNPN, CDR2 SVGIG (reference sequence). CDR3 length: 14 amino acids. Trimming at V came to 7 bases and at J to 10 bases, leaving 14 bases not matched to a gene.

The chain employs TRBV9 and TRBJ2-5; perhaps TRBD1 as D (5 bases). There are 15 residues in the CDR3. Per germline, CDR1 SGDLS and CDR2 YYNGEE. With 4 bases removed from V and 4 bases from J, the gap between germline ends came to 17 bases. The CDR3 DNA sequence: TGTGCCAGCAGCTCCGACAGTGGCAGTACAGAGACCCAGTACTTC. It codes for CASSSDSGSTETQYF. Using reference TRBV9 and TRBJ2-5 for the parts outside the CDR3, the full variable domain is DSGVTQTPKHLITATGQRVTLRCSPRSGDLSVYWYQQSLDQGLQFLIQYYNGEERAKGNILERFSAQQFPDLHSELNLSSLELGDSALYFCASSSDSGSTETQYFGPGTRLLVL.

This clone was observed a handful of times. The chain recombines TRBV29-1 with TRBJ1-5, with 11 bases matching TRBD1. The CDR3 has 14 amino acids. Germline V lookup: CDR1 SQVTM, CDR2 ANQGSEA. V gave up 6 bases and J gave up 5 bases; unmatched junction bases: 6. The CDR3 sequence is CSVVGQGEDQPQHF. For the CDR3, the DNA is TGCAGCGTGGTGGGACAGGGGGAGGATCAGCCCCAGCATTTT.